This T cell receptor (beta chain) was retrieved from a study of T cell responses to AZD1222 COVID-19 vaccine. Turning to the study itself: Analysis merged second doses at about 4 or about 12 weeks.

Whole-study results and caveats: Regions left unmutated in variants are reportedly the target of nearly half of spike-specific TCRs. The donor cohort was predominantly white British with a female majority, and clonal diversity may have been underestimated.

Notes on this clone: Its antigen is unidentified.

Data came from immunoSEQ multiplex PCR; TCRdb stores just in-frame clones and leaves some out. The table lists 95,000 to 100,000 clones, about nine tenths of them singletons. The receptor comes from an adult in good health. The sequenced sample was peripheral blood, obtained on day 0 of AZD1222 vaccination.

CDR3 sequence reads: CASSLGLGSSYNSPLHF. DNA for the CDR3: TGTGCCAGCAGCTTAGGCCTTGGGAGCTCCTATAATTCACCCCTCCACTTT. The chain recombines TRBV13 with TRBJ1-6; D is unresolved. The V and J ends lost 0 bases and 0 bases respectively, with 9 bases between them. Per germline, CDR1 PRHDT and CDR2 FYEKMQ (reference sequence). The CDR3 consists of 17 residues.